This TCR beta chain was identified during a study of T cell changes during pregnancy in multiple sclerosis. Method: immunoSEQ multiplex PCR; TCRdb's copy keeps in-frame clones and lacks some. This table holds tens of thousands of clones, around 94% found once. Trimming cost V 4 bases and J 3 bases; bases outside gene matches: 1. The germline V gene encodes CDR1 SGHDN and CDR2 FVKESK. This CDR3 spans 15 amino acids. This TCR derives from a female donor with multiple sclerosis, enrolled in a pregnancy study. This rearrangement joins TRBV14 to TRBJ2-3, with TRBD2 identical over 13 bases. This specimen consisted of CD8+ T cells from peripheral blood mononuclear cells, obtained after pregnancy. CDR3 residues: CASSPTSGRTDTQYF. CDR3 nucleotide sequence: TGTGCCAGCAGCCCGACTAGCGGGAGGACAGATACGCAGTATTTT.